These 16 T cell receptor beta chains share one sample of origin, sequenced in a study of blood T cell repertoires in COVID-19. Some clones are missing from TCRdb's copy, which holds only in-frame ones; the method was immunoSEQ multiplex PCR. The sample contains about 92,000 clones, around 72% of which appear only once. Sequenced sample: peripheral blood. These receptors came from a woman in her sixties in a cohort sampled during active or convalescent COVID-19.

This clone was seen once. This chain connects TRBV7-2 to TRBJ1-2; the match to TRBD1 covers 8 bases. CDR3 length equals 17 residues. Germline V CDR1 and CDR2: SGHTA, FQGNSA. V shed 4 bases, J shed 5 bases, and the junction held 15 bases outside the gene matches. The CDR3: CASSSQGADRVVYGYTF. The CDR3 region has the DNA TGTGCCAGCAGCTCTCAGGGGGCGGACAGGGTAGTTTATGGCTACACCTTC.

The chain links TRBV4-1 to TRBJ1-4; D ambiguous. The CDR3 has 14 amino acids. Trimming removed 1 base at V and 8 bases at J, with 11 bases between. The germline CDR1 and CDR2 sequences are MGHRA and YSYEKL. The CDR3 DNA follows: TGCGCCAGCAGCCAAGGCTCCGCGTTGGAAAAACTGTTTTTT. The encoded protein is CASSQGSALEKLFF.

This sequence joins TRBV18 and TRBJ2-3, with unresolved D. The germline V gene has CDR1 KGHSH and CDR2 LQKENI. The CDR3 contains 16 residues. The V end was cut by 4 bases, the J end by 2 bases, with 16 bases between. The CDR3 loop is CASSQLQYLTTDTQYF. As DNA, the CDR3 is TGTGCCAGCTCACAGTTACAATACCTCACCACAGATACGCAGTATTTT. Together with reference TRBV18 and TRBJ2-3, the CDR3 gives the full variable domain: NAGVMQNPRHLVRRRGQEARLRCSPMKGHSHVYWYRQLPEEGLKFMVYLQKENIIDESGMPKERFSAEFPKEGPSILRIQQVVRGDSAAYFCASSQLQYLTTDTQYFGPGTRLTVL.

The chain is built from TRBV3-1 (or the pseudogene TRBV3-2) and TRBJ1-2; 8 bases are a match to TRBD1. The CDR3 loop spans 15 amino acids. The V gene's germline CDR1 is LGHDT and CDR2 YNNKEL (reference sequence). The V segment lost 6 bases and the J segment 4 bases; nucleotides outside the gene matches: 10. CDR3 sequence reads: CASRSSRGQSYGYTF. DNA of the CDR3: TGTGCCAGCAGATCCTCCAGGGGGCAAAGCTATGGCTACACCTTC.

Comment on this clone: In the same sample, other DNA sequences code for this CDR3. The chain is built from TRBV2 and TRBJ2-5; 7 nucleotides line up with TRBD1. Looked up from germline, CDR1 is SNHLY and CDR2 is FYNNEI. CDR3 length: 13 amino acids. V shed 3 bases, J shed 2 bases, and the junction held 0 bases outside the gene matches. This CDR3 is CASSETGQETQYF. The CDR3 DNA is TGTGCCAGCAGTGAGACAGGGCAAGAGACCCAGTACTTC.

The chain is built from TRBV18 and TRBJ2-7; D is perhaps TRBD1 (7 bases). V gave up 1 base and J gave up 3 bases, with 10 bases separating them. The CDR3 consists of 14 residues. Germline values: CDR1 KGHSH, CDR2 LQKENI. CDR3 sequence (DNA): TGTGCCAGCTCACCACGACAGGGAGGCTACGAGCAGTACTTC. This gives the protein CASSPRQGGYEQYF.

This chain links TRBV28 with TRBJ1-6; D is perhaps TRBD1 (5 bases). The CDR3 is 16 residues long. Trimming cost V 6 bases and J 0 bases, with 12 bases left between them. Germline assignment: CDR1 MDHEN and CDR2 SYDVKM. CDR3 sequence (DNA): TGTGCCAGCAGGACATCCAGGGTCTCCTATAATTCACCCCTCCACTTT. It specifies CASRTSRVSYNSPLHF.

The genes are TRBV7-9 and TRBJ2-3, with 16 bases aligning to TRBD2. V dropped 1 base and J dropped 6; count of bases not matched to a gene: 7. CDR1 is SEHNR, CDR2 FQNEAQ, per germline (reference sequence). This CDR3 is 18 amino acids long. The CDR3 protein is CASSLGWGLAGGTDTQYF. The DNA for the CDR3 is TGTGCCAGCAGCTTAGGTTGGGGACTAGCGGGGGGGACGGATACGCAGTATTTT.

The chain is built from TRBV4-1 and TRBJ1-2; D possibly corresponds to TRBD1 (6 bases). Per the germline V gene, CDR1 is MGHRA and CDR2 is YSYEKL. V dropped 4 bases and J dropped 10 bases, with 13 bases sitting between them. The CDR3 extends over 12 amino acids. CDR3 nucleotide sequence: TGCGCCAGCAGCCCGGACAGCCCAGACTACACCTTC. It encodes CASSPDSPDYTF.

CDR3 in amino acids: CSAEIAYEQYF. In DNA, the CDR3 is TGCAGTGCTGAGATTGCCTACGAGCAGTACTTC. The chain recombines TRBV20-1 with TRBJ2-7; D is ambiguous. Trimming took off 5 bases at V and 2 bases at J, with 7 bases between the two ends. The CDR3 covers 11 residues. Looked up from germline, CDR1 is DFQATT and CDR2 is SNEGSKA (reference sequence).

J is TRBJ2-7 and V is TRBV5-6, with 9 bases identical to TRBD1. Trimming took 5 bases from V and 4 from J; bases not matched to a gene: 10. CDR3 size: 15 residues. Germline V gives CDR1 SGHDT, CDR2 YYEEEE. The CDR3 DNA is TGTGCCAGCAGTTCACCCTCCGGGACAGGGTACGAGCAGTACTTC. Protein: CASSSPSGTGYEQYF. The full variable domain, completed using reference TRBV5-6 and TRBJ2-7, is DAGVTQSPTHLIKTRGQQVTLRCSPKSGHDTVSWYQQALGQGPQFIFQYYEEEERQRGNFPDRFSGHQFPNYSSELNVNALLLGDSALYLCASSSPSGTGYEQYFGPGTRLTVT.

The chain recombines TRBV5-8 with TRBJ1-5; the match to TRBD1 covers 9 bases. V was pared by 3 bases and J by 4 bases, with 8 bases of the junction left unmatched. This CDR3 region has 16 residues. Germline V CDR1 and CDR2: SGHTS, YDEGEE. CDR3 nucleotides: TGTGCCAGCAGCTCCACAGGGGGCGCGAGTAATCAGCCCCAGCATTTT. Its protein product is CASSSTGGASNQPQHF.

The rearrangement links TRBV15 to TRBJ1-5; TRBD1 is a possible D gene (5 bases). CDR3 length: 16 amino acids. CDR1 and CDR2 from the germline V gene are LNHNV and YYDKDF (reference sequence). Trimming pared 6 bases from V and 4 bases from J, leaving 19 bases between. The CDR3 region has the DNA TGTGCCACCAGTAACAAGTTCGACAGCTGGAATCAGCCCCAGCATTTT. It specifies CATSNKFDSWNQPQHF.

The genes are TRBV18 and TRBJ1-2, with 7 bases identical to TRBD1. Germline CDR1 KGHSH, CDR2 LQKENI. Trimming took 2 bases from V and 2 from J; bases not matched to a gene: 5. This CDR3 is 15 amino acids long. This chain's CDR3 is CASSPGAGGNYGYTF. The CDR3 DNA follows: TGTGCCAGCTCACCAGGGGCAGGGGGAAACTATGGCTACACCTTC.

V is TRBV19 and J is TRBJ2-1, with D unclear. The CDR3 sequence is 13 residues long. Germline CDR1 LNHDA, CDR2 SQIVND (reference sequence). The V and J ends lost 6 bases and 5 bases respectively, with 11 bases between them. As DNA, the CDR3 is TGTGCCAGTAGCTGGAGCAGAAACAATGAGCAGTTCTTC. It yields the protein CASSWSRNNEQFF.

This clone came up once. The rearrangement links TRBV7-9 to TRBJ1-6; 8 nucleotides match TRBD1. J lost 5 bases, V lost 1 base, and 1 base had no gene match. This CDR3 spans 15 amino acids. Looked up from germline, CDR1 is SEHNR and CDR2 is FQNEAQ (reference sequence). For the CDR3, the DNA is TGTGCCAGCAGCTTAGGGGACAGGAATAATTCACCCCTCCACTTT. Its protein is CASSLGDRNNSPLHF.